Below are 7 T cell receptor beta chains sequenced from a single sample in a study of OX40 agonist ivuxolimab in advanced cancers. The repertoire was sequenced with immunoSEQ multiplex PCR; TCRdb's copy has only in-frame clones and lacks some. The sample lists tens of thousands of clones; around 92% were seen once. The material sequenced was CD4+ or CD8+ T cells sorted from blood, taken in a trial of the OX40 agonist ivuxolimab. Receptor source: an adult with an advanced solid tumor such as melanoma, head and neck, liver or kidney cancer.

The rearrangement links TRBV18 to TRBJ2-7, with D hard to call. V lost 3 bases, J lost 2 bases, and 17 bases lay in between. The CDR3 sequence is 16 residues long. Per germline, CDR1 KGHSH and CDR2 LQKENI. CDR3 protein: CASSPVGIGRTYEQYF. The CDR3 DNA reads TGTGCCAGCTCACCGGTGGGAATTGGTAGGACCTACGAGCAGTACTTC.

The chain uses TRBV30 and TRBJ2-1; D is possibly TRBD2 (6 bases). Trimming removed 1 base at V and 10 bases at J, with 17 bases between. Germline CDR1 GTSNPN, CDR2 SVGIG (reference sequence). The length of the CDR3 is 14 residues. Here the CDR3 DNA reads TGTGCCTGGAGTGCCGGTAGCATCGGGGGAGAGCAGTTCTTC. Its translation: CAWSAGSIGGEQFF.

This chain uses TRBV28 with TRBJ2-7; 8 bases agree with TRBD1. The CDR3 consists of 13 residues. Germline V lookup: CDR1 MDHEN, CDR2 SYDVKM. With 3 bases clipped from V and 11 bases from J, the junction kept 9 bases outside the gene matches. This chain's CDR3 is CASSFIRDRIEYF. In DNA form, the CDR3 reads TGTGCCAGCAGTTTCATCCGGGACAGGATAGAGTACTTC.

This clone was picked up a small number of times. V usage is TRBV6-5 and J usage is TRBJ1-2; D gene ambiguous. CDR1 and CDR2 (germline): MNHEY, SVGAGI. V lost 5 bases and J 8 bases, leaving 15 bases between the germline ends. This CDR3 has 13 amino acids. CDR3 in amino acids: CASSRRGLTGYTF. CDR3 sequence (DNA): TGTGCCAGCAGTAGGCGAGGGCTTACGGGCTACACCTTC.

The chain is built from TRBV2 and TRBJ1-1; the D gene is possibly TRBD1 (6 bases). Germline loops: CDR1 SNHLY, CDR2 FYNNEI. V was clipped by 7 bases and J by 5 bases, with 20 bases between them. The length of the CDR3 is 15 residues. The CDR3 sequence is CASKAETGAQTEAFF. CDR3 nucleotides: TGTGCCAGCAAAGCCGAGACGGGGGCGCAAACTGAAGCTTTCTTT.

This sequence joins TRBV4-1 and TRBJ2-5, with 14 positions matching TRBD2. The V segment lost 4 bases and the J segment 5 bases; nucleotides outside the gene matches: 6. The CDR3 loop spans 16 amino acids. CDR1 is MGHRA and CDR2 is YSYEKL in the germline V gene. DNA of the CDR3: TGCGCCAGCAGCCCGGGGACTAGCGGGAGTTTTGAGACCCAGTACTTC. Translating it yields CASSPGTSGSFETQYF.

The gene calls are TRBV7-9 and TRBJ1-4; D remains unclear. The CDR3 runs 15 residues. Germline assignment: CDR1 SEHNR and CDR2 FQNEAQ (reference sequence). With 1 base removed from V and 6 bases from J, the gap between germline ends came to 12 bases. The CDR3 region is CASSLGSGQYEKLFF. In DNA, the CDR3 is TGTGCCAGCAGCTTAGGATCGGGCCAGTATGAAAAACTGTTTTTT.